The clone carrying this T cell receptor (beta chain) has just a few counts. Its antigen remains unidentified. Germline V CDR1 and CDR2: MNHNY, SVGAGI (reference sequence). Trimming pared 5 bases from V and 5 bases from J, leaving 7 bases between. The CDR3 loop spans 12 amino acids. This entry belongs to a study of T-cell reconstitution after alpha-beta-depleted transplantation in children. Study-wide results and caveats: Once a year had passed after transplant, T-cell counts and diversity came mostly from newly produced T cells. Reports say that about two months after transplant, the alpha-beta T cells came out of several hundred graft clones that had expanded. Day-60 TCRbeta diversity that was high in some patients was derived from surviving recipient T cells and thymic progenitors.

Preparation of the TCRbeta library used unique molecular identifiers. TCRdb re-called the PCR reads through MiXCR, storing one row per CDR3 protein. The table includes 250,000 to 400,000 distinct CDR3 sequences, around 25% detected once. This TCR came from a male patient younger than 18 who had a stem cell transplant for acute lymphoblastic leukemia, so the T cells may come from the graft donor. The sequencing used PBMCs, mostly from graft donor cells, collected 180 days after TCRalphabeta/CD19-depleted stem cell transplant. The chain carries TRBV6-6 and TRBJ2-1; D remains unclear. CDR3 residues: CASSPSHNEQFF. The CDR3, as DNA: TGTGCCAGCAGTCCTAGTCACAATGAGCAGTTCTTC.